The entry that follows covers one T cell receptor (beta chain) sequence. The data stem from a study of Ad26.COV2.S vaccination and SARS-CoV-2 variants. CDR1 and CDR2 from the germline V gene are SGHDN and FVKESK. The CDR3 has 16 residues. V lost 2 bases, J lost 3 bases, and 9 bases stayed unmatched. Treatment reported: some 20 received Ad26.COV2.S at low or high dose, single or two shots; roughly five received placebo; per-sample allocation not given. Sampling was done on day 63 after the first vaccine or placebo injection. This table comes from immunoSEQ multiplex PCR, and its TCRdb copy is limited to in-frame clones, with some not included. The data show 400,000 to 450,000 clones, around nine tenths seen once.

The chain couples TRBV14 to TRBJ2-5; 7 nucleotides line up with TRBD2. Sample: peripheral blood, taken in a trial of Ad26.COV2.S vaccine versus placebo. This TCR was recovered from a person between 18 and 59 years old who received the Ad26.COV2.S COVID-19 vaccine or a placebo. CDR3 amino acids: CASSQPPAAGEETQYF. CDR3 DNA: TGTGCCAGCAGCCAACCTCCTGCCGCGGGGGAAGAGACCCAGTACTTC.